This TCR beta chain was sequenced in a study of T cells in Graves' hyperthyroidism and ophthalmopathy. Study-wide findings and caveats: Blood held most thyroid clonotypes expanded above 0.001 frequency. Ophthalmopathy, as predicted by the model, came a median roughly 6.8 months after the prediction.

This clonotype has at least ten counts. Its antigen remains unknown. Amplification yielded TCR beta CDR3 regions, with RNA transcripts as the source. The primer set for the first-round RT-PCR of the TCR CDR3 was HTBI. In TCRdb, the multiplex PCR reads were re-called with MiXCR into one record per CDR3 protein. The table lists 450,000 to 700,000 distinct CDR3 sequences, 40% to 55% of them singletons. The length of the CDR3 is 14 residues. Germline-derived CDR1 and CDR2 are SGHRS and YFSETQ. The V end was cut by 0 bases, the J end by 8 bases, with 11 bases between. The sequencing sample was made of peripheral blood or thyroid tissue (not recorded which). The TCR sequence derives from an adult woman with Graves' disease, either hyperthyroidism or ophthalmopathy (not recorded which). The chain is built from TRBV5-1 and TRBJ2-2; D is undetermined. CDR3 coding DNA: TGCGCCAGCAGCTTGGCTCCGGGTTCTGGGGAGCTGTTTTTT. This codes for CASSLAPGSGELFF. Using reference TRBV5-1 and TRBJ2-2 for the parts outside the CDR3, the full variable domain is KAGVTQTPRYLIKTRGQQVTLSCSPISGHRSVSWYQQTPGQGLQFLFEYFSETQRNKGNFPGRFSGRQFSNSRSEMNVSTLELGDSALYLCASSLAPGSGELFFGEGSRLTVL.